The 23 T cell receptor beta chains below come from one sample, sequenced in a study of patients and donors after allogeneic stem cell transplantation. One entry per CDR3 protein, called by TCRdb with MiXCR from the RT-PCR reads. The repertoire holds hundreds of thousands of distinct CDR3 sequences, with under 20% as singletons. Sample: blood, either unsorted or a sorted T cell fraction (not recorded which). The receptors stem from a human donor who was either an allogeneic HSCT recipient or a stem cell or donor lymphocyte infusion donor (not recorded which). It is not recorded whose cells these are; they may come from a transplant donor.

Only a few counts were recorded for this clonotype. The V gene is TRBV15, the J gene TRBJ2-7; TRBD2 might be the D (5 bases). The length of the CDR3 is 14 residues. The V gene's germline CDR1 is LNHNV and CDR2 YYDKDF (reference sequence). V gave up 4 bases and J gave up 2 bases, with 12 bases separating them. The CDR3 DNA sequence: TGTGCCACCAGCACCCGGACTCGGCCCTACGAGCAGTACTTC. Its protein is CATSTRTRPYEQYF.

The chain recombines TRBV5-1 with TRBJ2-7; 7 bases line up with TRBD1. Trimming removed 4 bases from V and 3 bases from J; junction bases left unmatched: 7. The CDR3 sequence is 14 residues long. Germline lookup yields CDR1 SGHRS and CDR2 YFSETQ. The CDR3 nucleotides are TGCGCCAGCAGCCGGCAGGGACAGATCTACGAGCAGTACTTC. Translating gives CASSRQGQIYEQYF. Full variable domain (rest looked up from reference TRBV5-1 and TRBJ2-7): KAGVTQTPRYLIKTRGQQVTLSCSPISGHRSVSWYQQTPGQGLQFLFEYFSETQRNKGNFPGRFSGRQFSNSRSEMNVSTLELGDSALYLCASSRQGQIYEQYFGPGTRLTVT.

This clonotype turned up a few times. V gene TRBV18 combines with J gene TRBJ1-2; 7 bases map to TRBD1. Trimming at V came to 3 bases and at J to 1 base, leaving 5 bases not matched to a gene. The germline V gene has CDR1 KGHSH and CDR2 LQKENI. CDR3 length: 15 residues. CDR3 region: CASSPRDSHNYGYTF. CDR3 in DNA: TGTGCCAGCTCACCTCGGGACAGCCATAACTATGGCTACACCTTC. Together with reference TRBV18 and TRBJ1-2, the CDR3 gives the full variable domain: NAGVMQNPRHLVRRRGQEARLRCSPMKGHSHVYWYRQLPEEGLKFMVYLQKENIIDESGMPKERFSAEFPKEGPSILRIQQVVRGDSAAYFCASSPRDSHNYGYTFGSGTRLTVV.

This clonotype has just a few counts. DNA for the CDR3: TGTGCCAGCAGCTTGGCGGGACAGGGTAAGACAGATACGCAGTATTTT. Translated: CASSLAGQGKTDTQYF. The chain recombines TRBV5-6 with TRBJ2-3; 9 bases match TRBD1. The CDR3 has 16 amino acids. CDR1 is SGHDT and CDR2 is YYEEEE in the germline V gene. Unmatched junction bases numbered 5, after V lost 0 bases and J lost 3 bases.

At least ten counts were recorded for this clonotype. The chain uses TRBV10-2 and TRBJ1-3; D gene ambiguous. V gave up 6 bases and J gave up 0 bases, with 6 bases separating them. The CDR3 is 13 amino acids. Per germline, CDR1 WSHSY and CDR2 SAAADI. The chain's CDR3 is CASRRSSGNTIYF. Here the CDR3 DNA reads TGCGCCAGCAGACGCAGCTCTGGAAACACCATATATTTT.

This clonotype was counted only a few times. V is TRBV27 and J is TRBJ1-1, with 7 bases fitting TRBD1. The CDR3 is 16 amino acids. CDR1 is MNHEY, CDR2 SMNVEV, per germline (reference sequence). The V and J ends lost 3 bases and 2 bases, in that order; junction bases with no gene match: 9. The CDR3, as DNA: TGTGCCAGCAGTTTTGGTAGGGGACAGCTAAACACTGAAGCTTTCTTT. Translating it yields CASSFGRGQLNTEAFF.

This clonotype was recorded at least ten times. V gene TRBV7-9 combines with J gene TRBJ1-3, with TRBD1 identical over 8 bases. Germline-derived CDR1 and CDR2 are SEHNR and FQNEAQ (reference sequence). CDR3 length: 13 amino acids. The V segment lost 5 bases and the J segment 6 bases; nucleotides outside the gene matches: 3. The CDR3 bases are TGTGCCAGCAGCCTACAGGGGGAAAACACCATATATTTT. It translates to CASSLQGENTIYF. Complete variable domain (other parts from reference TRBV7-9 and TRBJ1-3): DTGVSQNPRHKITKRGQNVTFRCDPISEHNRLYWYRQTLGQGPEFLTYFQNEAQLEKSRLLSDRFSAERPKGSFSTLEIQRTEQGDSAMYLCASSLQGENTIYFGEGSWLTVV.

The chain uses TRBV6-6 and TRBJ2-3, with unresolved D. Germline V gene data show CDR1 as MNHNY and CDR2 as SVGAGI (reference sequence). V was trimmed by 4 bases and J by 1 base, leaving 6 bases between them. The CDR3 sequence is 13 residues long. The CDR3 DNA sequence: TGTGCCAGCAGTTCCTATGGCACAGATACGCAGTATTTT. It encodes CASSSYGTDTQYF.

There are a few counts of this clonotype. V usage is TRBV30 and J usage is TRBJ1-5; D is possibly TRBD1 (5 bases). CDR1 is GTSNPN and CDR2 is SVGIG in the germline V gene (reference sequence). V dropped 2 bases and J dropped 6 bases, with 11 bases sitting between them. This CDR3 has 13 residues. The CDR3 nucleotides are TGTGCCTGGAGTACGGGGGTGCGTCAGCCCCAGCATTTT. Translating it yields CAWSTGVRQPQHF.

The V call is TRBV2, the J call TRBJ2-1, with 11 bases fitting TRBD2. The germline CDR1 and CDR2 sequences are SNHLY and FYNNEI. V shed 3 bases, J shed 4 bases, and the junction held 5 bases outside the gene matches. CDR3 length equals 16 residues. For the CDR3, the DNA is TGTGCCAGCAGTGAGCCGGGACTAGCGGTGTACAATGAGCAGTTCTTC. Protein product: CASSEPGLAVYNEQFF.

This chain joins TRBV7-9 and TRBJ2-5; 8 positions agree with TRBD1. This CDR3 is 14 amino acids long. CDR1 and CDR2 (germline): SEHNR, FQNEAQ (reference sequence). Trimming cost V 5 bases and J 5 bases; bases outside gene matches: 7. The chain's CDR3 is CASSPWDRRETQYF. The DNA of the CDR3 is TGTGCCAGCAGCCCATGGGACAGGCGGGAGACCCAGTACTTC. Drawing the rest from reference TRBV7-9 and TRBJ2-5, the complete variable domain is DTGVSQNPRHKITKRGQNVTFRCDPISEHNRLYWYRQTLGQGPEFLTYFQNEAQLEKSRLLSDRFSAERPKGSFSTLEIQRTEQGDSAMYLCASSPWDRRETQYFGPGTRLLVL.

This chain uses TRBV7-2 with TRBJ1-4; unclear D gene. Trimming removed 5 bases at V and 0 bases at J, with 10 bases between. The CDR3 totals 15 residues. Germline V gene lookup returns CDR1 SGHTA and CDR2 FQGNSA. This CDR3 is CASSPVRTTNEKLFF. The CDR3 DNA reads TGTGCCAGCAGCCCTGTTCGCACAACTAATGAAAAACTGTTTTTT.

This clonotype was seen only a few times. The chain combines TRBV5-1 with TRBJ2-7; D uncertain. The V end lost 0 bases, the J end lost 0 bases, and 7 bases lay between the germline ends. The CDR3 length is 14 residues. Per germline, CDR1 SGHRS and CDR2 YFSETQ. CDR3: CASSLVRASYEQYF. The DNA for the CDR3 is TGCGCCAGCAGCTTGGTTAGGGCCTCCTACGAGCAGTACTTC.

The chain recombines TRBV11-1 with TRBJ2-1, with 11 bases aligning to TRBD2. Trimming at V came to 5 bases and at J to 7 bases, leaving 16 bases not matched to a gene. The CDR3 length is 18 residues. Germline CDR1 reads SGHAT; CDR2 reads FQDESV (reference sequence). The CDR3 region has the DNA TGTGCCAGCAGCCCATGGTCCCCCTTTGCTAGCGGGAGGAATGAGCAGTTCTTC. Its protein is CASSPWSPFASGRNEQFF.

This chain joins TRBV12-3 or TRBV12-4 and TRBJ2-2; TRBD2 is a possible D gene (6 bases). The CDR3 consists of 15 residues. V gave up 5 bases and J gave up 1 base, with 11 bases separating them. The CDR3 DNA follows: TGTGCCAGCAGTCCCTTTAGCGGGAACACCGGGGAGCTGTTTTTT. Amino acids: CASSPFSGNTGELFF.

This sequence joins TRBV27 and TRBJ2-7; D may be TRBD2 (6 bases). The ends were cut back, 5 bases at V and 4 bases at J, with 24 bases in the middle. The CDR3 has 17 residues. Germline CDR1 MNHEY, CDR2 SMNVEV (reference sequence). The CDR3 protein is CASSPSLGGATRYEQYF. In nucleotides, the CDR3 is TGTGCCAGCAGTCCCTCCCTCGGAGGGGCGACGAGGTACGAGCAGTACTTC.

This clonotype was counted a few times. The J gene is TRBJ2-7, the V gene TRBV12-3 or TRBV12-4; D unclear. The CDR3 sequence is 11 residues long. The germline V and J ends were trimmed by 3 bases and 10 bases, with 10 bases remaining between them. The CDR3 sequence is CASSFGRFQYF. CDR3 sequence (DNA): TGTGCCAGCAGTTTCGGACGATTTCAGTACTTC.

The CDR3: CASSVGGVSPLHF. CDR3 nucleotide sequence: TGTGCCAGCAGCGTAGGGGGAGTTTCACCCCTCCACTTT. The chain employs TRBV9 and TRBJ1-6; D is unresolved. The CDR3 contains 13 residues. CDR1 and CDR2 (germline): SGDLS, YYNGEE. The germline V and J ends were trimmed by 0 bases and 9 bases, with 7 bases remaining between them.

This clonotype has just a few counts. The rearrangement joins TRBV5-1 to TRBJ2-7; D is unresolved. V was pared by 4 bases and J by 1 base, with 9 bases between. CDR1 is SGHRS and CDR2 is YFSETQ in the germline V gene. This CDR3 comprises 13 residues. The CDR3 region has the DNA TGCGCCAGCAGCCCGGACGCTTCCTACGAGCAGTACTTC. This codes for CASSPDASYEQYF. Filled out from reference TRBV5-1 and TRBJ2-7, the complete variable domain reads KAGVTQTPRYLIKTRGQQVTLSCSPISGHRSVSWYQQTPGQGLQFLFEYFSETQRNKGNFPGRFSGRQFSNSRSEMNVSTLELGDSALYLCASSPDASYEQYFGPGTRLTVT.

CDR3 in amino acids: CSAELLAGGPGEQYF. CDR3 DNA sequence: TGCAGTGCTGAACTTTTAGCGGGAGGGCCGGGAGAGCAGTACTTC. The rearrangement joins TRBV20-1 to TRBJ2-7, with 11 bases identical to TRBD2. V lost 5 bases, J lost 7 bases, and 13 bases stayed unmatched. The CDR3 spans 15 residues. The germline CDR1 and CDR2 sequences are DFQATT and SNEGSKA (reference sequence).

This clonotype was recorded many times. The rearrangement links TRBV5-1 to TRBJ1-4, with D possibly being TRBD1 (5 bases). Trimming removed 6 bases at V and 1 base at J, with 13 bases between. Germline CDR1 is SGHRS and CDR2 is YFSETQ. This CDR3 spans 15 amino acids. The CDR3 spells CASTRTGGTNEKLFF. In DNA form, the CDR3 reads TGCGCCAGCACCAGAACGGGGGGAACTAATGAAAAACTGTTTTTT.

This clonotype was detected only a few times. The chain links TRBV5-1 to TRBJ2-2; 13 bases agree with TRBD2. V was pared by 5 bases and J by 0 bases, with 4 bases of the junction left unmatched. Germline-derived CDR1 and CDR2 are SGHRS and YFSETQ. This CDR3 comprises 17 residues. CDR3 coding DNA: TGCGCCAGCAGGACTAGCGGGGGGCCCTCGAACACCGGGGAGCTGTTTTTT. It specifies CASRTSGGPSNTGELFF.

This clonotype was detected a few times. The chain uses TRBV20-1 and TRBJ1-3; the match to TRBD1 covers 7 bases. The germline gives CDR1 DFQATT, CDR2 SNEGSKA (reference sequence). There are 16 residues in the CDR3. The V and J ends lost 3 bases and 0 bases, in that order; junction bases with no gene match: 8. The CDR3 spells CSASPKQGNSGNTIYF. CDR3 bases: TGCAGTGCTAGCCCAAAACAGGGGAACTCTGGAAACACCATATATTTT.